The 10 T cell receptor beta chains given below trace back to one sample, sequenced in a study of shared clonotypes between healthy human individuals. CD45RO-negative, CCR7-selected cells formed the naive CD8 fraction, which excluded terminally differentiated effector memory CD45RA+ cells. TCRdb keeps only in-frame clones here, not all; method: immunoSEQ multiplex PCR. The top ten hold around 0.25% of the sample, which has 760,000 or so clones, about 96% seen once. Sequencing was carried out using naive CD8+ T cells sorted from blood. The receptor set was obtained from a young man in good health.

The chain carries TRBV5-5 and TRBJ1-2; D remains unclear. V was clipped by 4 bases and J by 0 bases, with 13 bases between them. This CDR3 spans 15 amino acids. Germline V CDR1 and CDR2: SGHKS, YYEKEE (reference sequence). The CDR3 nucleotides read TGTGCCAGCAGCCCGGAGCAGGTAGCTAACTATGGCTACACCTTC. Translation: CASSPEQVANYGYTF.

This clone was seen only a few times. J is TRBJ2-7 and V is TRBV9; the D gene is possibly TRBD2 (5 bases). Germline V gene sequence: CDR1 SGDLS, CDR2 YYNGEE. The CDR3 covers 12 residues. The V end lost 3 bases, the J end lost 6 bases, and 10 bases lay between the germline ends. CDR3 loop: CASSASSSEQYF. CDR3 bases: TGTGCCAGCAGCGCCTCTAGCTCCGAGCAGTACTTC.

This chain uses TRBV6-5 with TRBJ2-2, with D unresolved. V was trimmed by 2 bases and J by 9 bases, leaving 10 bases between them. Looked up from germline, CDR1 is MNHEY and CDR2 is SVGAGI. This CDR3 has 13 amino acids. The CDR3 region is CASSYPRSRELFF. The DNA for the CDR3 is TGTGCCAGCAGTTACCCCCGGTCGCGGGAGCTGTTTTTT.

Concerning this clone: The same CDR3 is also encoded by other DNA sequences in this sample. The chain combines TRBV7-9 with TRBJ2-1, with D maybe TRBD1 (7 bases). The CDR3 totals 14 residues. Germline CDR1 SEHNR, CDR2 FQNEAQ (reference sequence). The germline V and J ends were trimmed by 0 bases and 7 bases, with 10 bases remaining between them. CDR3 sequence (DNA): TGTGCCAGCAGCTTAGCGGCAGGGGGGAATGAGCAGTTCTTC. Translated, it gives CASSLAAGGNEQFF.

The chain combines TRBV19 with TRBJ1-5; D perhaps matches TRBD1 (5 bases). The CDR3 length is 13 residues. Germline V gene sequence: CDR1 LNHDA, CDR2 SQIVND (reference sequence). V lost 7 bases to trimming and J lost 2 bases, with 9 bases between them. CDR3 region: CASTVGGNQPQHF. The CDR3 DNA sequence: TGTGCCAGTACCGTGGGGGGCAATCAGCCCCAGCATTTT.

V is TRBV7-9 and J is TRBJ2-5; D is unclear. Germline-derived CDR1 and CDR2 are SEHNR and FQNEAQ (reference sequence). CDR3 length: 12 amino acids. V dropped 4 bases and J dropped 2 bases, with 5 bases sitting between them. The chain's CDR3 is CASSSRQETQYF. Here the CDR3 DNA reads TGTGCCAGCAGCTCAAGGCAAGAGACCCAGTACTTC.

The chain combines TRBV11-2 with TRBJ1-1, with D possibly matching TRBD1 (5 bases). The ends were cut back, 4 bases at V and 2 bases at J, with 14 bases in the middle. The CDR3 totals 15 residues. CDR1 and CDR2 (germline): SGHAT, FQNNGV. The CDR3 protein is CASSYTPGRNTEAFF. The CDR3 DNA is TGTGCCAGCAGCTACACACCGGGGCGAAACACTGAAGCTTTCTTT.

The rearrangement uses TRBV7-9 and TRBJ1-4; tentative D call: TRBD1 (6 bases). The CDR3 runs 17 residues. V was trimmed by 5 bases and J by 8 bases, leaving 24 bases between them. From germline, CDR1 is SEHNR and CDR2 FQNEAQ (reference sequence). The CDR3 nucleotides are TGTGCCAGCAGCCGTCAGGACAGCCAATTGCGAAGGGAAAAACTGTTTTTT. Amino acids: CASSRQDSQLRREKLFF.

CDR3 sequence: CASSSSLGGQRVAYEQYF. In DNA, the CDR3 is TGTGCCAGCAGTTCATCCCTCGGGGGACAGAGGGTAGCCTACGAGCAGTACTTC. The chain carries TRBV28 and TRBJ2-7; TRBD1 might be the D (7 bases). The length of the CDR3 is 18 residues. Germline assignment: CDR1 MDHEN and CDR2 SYDVKM. Trimming cost V 4 bases and J 2 bases, with 24 bases left between them.

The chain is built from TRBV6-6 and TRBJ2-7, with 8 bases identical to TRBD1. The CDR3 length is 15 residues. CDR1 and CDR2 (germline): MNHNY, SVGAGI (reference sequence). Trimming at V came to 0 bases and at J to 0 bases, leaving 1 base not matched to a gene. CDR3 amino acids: CASSYSDRVSYEQYF. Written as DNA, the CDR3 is TGTGCCAGCAGTTACTCGGACAGGGTCTCCTACGAGCAGTACTTC.